A single TCR beta chain is shown here with its context. This entry belongs to a study of shared clonotypes between healthy human individuals. Produced via immunoSEQ multiplex PCR; TCRdb's table is partial and in-frame only. The sample carries 730,000 or so clones, around 72% recorded once. The sample consisted of memory CD4+ T cells sorted from blood. Subset of the sample: CD45RA-negative fraction. This clonotype was sampled from a woman aged 25-40 years in good health.

CDR3 sequence (DNA): TGCGCCAGCAGCTTGGAAATAGCATGGTACAATGAGCAGTTCTTC. Its protein product is CASSLEIAWYNEQFF. This chain links TRBV5-1 with TRBJ2-1; D ambiguous. The germline V gene has CDR1 SGHRS and CDR2 YFSETQ. The V end lost 0 bases, the J end lost 4 bases, and 11 bases lay between the germline ends. The CDR3 is made up of 15 amino acids.